The sequence of this T cell receptor beta chain was determined in a study of STAT5B mutations in CD4+ large granular lymphocyte leukemia. The method was immunoSEQ multiplex PCR; TCRdb's version includes in-frame clones alone and lacks a portion of them. The sample lists over a thousand clones; about 82% were seen once. Either unselected PBMC or bead-purified CD4+, CD4+CD8+, CD57+ or CD56+ cells were sequenced. Germline V CDR1 and CDR2: SGHRS, YFSETQ. J lost 1 base, V lost 6 bases, and 9 bases had no gene match. The CDR3 is made up of 15 amino acids. The chain employs TRBV5-1 and TRBJ1-1; 7 bases are shared with TRBD1. This TCR was recovered from a man aged 65-85 years with CD4+ T-cell large granular lymphocyte leukemia. Specimen: PBMCs. CDR3 in DNA: TGCGCCAGCACCCGAGGGGGCGCGGAGAACACTGAAGCTTTCTTT. Translated, it gives CASTRGGAENTEAFF. Full variable domain (rest looked up from reference TRBV5-1 and TRBJ1-1): KAGVTQTPRYLIKTRGQQVTLSCSPISGHRSVSWYQQTPGQGLQFLFEYFSETQRNKGNFPGRFSGRQFSNSRSEMNVSTLELGDSALYLCASTRGGAENTEAFFGQGTRLTVV.